A selection of T cell receptor beta chains follows, all from one sample in a study of T cell responses to AZD1222 COVID-19 vaccine. Profiling relied on immunoSEQ multiplex PCR, and the TCRdb table lists in-frame clones only, not all of them. The sample yields roughly 130,000 clones, around 90% seen once. Here the sequenced sample was peripheral blood, taken 28 days after the second dose of the MenACWY control vaccine. The receptors come from an adult who received the MenACWY meningococcal vaccine as a control. CDR3s include the opening cysteine and the closing phenylalanine or tryptophan. A D gene is named only where the DNA matches it firmly. Size values are once, few and many counts, or a class for expanded clones, and some rows have none.

size: -
J: TRBJ1-2
V: TRBV5-6
D: TRBD1
DNA: TGTGCCAGCAGCTTACAGGGGGCTGGTGGCTACACCTTC
CDR3: CASSLQGAGGYTF

size: -
J: TRBJ1-2
V: TRBV2
D: -
DNA: TGTGCCAGCAGTGAACTAGGGGATGGCTACACCTTC
CDR3: CASSELGDGYTF

size: -
J: TRBJ1-3
V: TRBV3-1/TRBV3-2
D: -
DNA: TGTGCCAGCAGCGGGACATCGGGTGGAAACACCATATATTTT
CDR3: CASSGTSGGNTIYF

size: -
J: TRBJ2-1
V: TRBV2
D: -
DNA: TGTGCCAGCAGGGGAGGGGGGGCCTACAATGAGCAGTTCTTC
CDR3: CASRGGGAYNEQFF

size: once
J: TRBJ1-4
V: TRBV7-2
D: TRBD1
DNA: TGTGCCAGCAGCCATACAGGGGAAACTAATGAAAAACTGTTTTTT
CDR3: CASSHTGETNEKLFF

size: once
J: TRBJ2-3
V: TRBV5-1
D: -
DNA: TGCGCCACCCGAGGTCCGACGGATAGCACAGATACGCAGTATTTT
CDR3: CATRGPTDSTDTQYF

size: -
J: TRBJ2-7
V: TRBV28
D: -
DNA: TGTGCCAGCAGTCGTTCGAGTGGGGGGAGCCTGGCCTACGAGCAGTACTTC
CDR3: CASSRSSGGSLAYEQYF

size: -
J: TRBJ2-7
V: TRBV19
D: -
DNA: TGTGCCAGTAGTATAGGTGGGAGCCCCCACGAGCAGTACTTC
CDR3: CASSIGGSPHEQYF

size: -
J: TRBJ2-3
V: TRBV9
D: -
DNA: TGTGCCAGCAGCGTAGCTCCCCCAGGGGGGACCGGTACGCAGTATTTT
CDR3: CASSVAPPGGTGTQYF

size: -
J: TRBJ2-7
V: TRBV5-4
D: TRBD2
DNA: TGTGCCAGCAGCTTGGACCCTAGCGGGGCCTACGAGCAGTACTTC
CDR3: CASSLDPSGAYEQYF

size: few
J: TRBJ1-2
V: TRBV12-3/TRBV12-4
D: -
DNA: TGTGCCAGCAGTTTGGGAAGGACCGATGGCTACACCTTC
CDR3: CASSLGRTDGYTF

size: -
J: TRBJ1-1
V: TRBV3-1/TRBV3-2
D: TRBD1
DNA: TGTGCCAGCAGCCAAGGGACAGGGGGACTTGAAGCTTTCTTT
CDR3: CASSQGTGGLEAFF

size: few
J: TRBJ1-5
V: TRBV6-2/TRBV6-3
D: -
DNA: TGTGCCAGCAGTTACCCGGGTAGCAATCAGCCCCAGCATTTT
CDR3: CASSYPGSNQPQHF

size: -
J: TRBJ2-1
V: TRBV10-3
D: -
DNA: TGTGCCATCAGTGAGACACAAAGTGGTGACAATGAGCAGTTCTTC
CDR3: CAISETQSGDNEQFF

size: -
J: TRBJ2-3
V: TRBV27
D: -
DNA: TGTGCCAGCAGAGAGCAGGGTAGGGATACGCAGTATTTT
CDR3: CASREQGRDTQYF

size: -
J: TRBJ2-5
V: TRBV7-8
D: -
DNA: TGTGCCAGCAGCCCCCAGCAAGAGACCCAGTACTTC
CDR3: CASSPQQETQYF

size: -
J: TRBJ2-7
V: TRBV2
D: -
DNA: TGTGCCAGCAGGGACAATGGTTACGAGCAGTACTTC
CDR3: CASRDNGYEQYF

size: -
J: TRBJ1-5
V: TRBV3-1/TRBV3-2
D: -
DNA: TGTGCCAGCAGCCAAGGGGGCGATCAGCCCCAGCATTTT
CDR3: CASSQGGDQPQHF

size: -
J: TRBJ1-2
V: TRBV2
D: -
DNA: TGTGCCAGCACTGCAGACTATGGCTACACCTTC
CDR3: CASTADYGYTF

size: -
J: TRBJ2-3
V: TRBV7-3
D: -
DNA: TGTGCCAGCAGCTTGGGGGCCACAGATACGCAGTATTTT
CDR3: CASSLGATDTQYF

size: -
J: TRBJ2-5
V: TRBV21-1
D: -
DNA: TGTGCCAGCAGCAAAGGGGCAGACGAGACCCAGTACTTC
CDR3: CASSKGADETQYF

size: -
J: TRBJ2-2
V: TRBV7-8
D: -
DNA: TGTGCCAGCAGCTTAGTCGGCAGGTCCACCGGGGAGCTGTTTTTT
CDR3: CASSLVGRSTGELFF

size: -
J: TRBJ1-4
V: TRBV30
D: -
DNA: TGTGCCTGGAGTGGATCTACTAATGAAAAACTGTTTTTT
CDR3: CAWSGSTNEKLFF

size: once
J: TRBJ1-6
V: TRBV5-4
D: TRBD1
DNA: TGTGCCAGCGGCGGGTCGGGCGCAGGGGGCAGAAATTGGGATTCACCCCTCCACTTT
CDR3: CASGGSGAGGRNWDSPLHF

size: -
J: TRBJ1-1
V: TRBV30
D: -
DNA: TGTGCCTGGATCAGACCCAGGGGCACTGAAGCTTTCTTT
CDR3: CAWIRPRGTEAFF

size: -
J: TRBJ1-2
V: TRBV7-2
D: TRBD1
DNA: TGTGCCAGCAGCCCGGGACAGGGTGAGGGCTACACCTTC
CDR3: CASSPGQGEGYTF

size: -
J: TRBJ2-2
V: TRBV11-1
D: -
DNA: TGTGCCAGCAGCTTTAATCAGGGCCCAGCCGGGGAGCTGTTTTTT
CDR3: CASSFNQGPAGELFF

size: -
J: TRBJ2-3
V: TRBV5-1
D: -
DNA: TGCGCCAGCACCACCATTGGGTCAAGCACAGATACGCAGTATTTT
CDR3: CASTTIGSSTDTQYF

size: -
J: TRBJ2-7
V: TRBV5-1
D: TRBD1
DNA: TGCGCCAGCAGCTTGGGAGCGGGACAGGGTATAGCCGAGCAGTACTTC
CDR3: CASSLGAGQGIAEQYF

size: -
J: TRBJ2-3
V: TRBV9
D: -
DNA: TGTGCCAGCAGCGTTCGGGCGTCCCAAACGCCGGATACGCAGTATTTT
CDR3: CASSVRASQTPDTQYF

size: -
J: TRBJ2-2
V: TRBV7-9
D: -
DNA: TGTGCCAGCAGCTTTAGCACCGGGGAGCTGTTTTTT
CDR3: CASSFSTGELFF

size: -
J: TRBJ1-1
V: TRBV28
D: -
DNA: TGTGCCAGCAGTCCTGATCTGACAGAGATTAACACTGAAGCTTTCTTT
CDR3: CASSPDLTEINTEAFF

size: -
J: TRBJ1-1
V: TRBV19
D: TRBD1
DNA: TGTGCCAGTAGTATACCCCCGACAGGGGCGAACACTGAAGCTTTCTTT
CDR3: CASSIPPTGANTEAFF

size: -
J: TRBJ1-6
V: TRBV19
D: -
DNA: TGTGCCAGTAGTATCGAGACGGGACGCAATTCACCCCTCCACTTT
CDR3: CASSIETGRNSPLHF

size: -
J: TRBJ2-7
V: TRBV9
D: TRBD2
DNA: TGTGCCAGCAGCGGGACTAGCGGGGCTTACGAGCAGTACTTC
CDR3: CASSGTSGAYEQYF

size: -
J: TRBJ2-7
V: TRBV18
D: TRBD2
DNA: TGTGCCAGCTCCGGGACTAGCGGGGACTACGAGCAGTACTTC
CDR3: CASSGTSGDYEQYF

size: -
J: TRBJ1-2
V: TRBV18
D: -
DNA: TGTGCCAGCTCACCAGCCGGGACATATGGCTACACCTTC
CDR3: CASSPAGTYGYTF

size: -
J: TRBJ1-2
V: TRBV19
D: -
DNA: TGTGCCAGTAGTATAGGATTTGGGCTCGGGCAGGGTTCAAACGGCTACACCTTC
CDR3: CASSIGFGLGQGSNGYTF

size: -
J: TRBJ2-1
V: TRBV27
D: TRBD2
DNA: TGTGCCAGCAGTTCCTTAGGGGCGGGAGCCCACAATGAGCAGTTCTTC
CDR3: CASSSLGAGAHNEQFF

size: -
J: TRBJ2-7
V: TRBV24-1
D: -
DNA: TGTGCCACCAGTGATGAGGCTAACCACGAGCAGTACTTC
CDR3: CATSDEANHEQYF

size: -
J: TRBJ2-7
V: TRBV18
D: TRBD2
DNA: TGTGCCAGCTCACGAAGGGGGCGGGAGGGCGACGAGCAGTACTTC
CDR3: CASSRRGREGDEQYF

size: -
J: TRBJ1-4
V: TRBV19
D: TRBD1
DNA: TGTGCCAGTAGTCCAGACCCCCCGCAGGGGGCTTTCTCTAATGAAAAACTGTTTTTT
CDR3: CASSPDPPQGAFSNEKLFF

size: -
J: TRBJ1-6
V: TRBV10-3
D: TRBD1
DNA: TGTGCCATCAGTGAATTCGGACAGGGCGGGCGCTATAATTCACCCCTCCACTTT
CDR3: CAISEFGQGGRYNSPLHF

size: -
J: TRBJ2-3
V: TRBV28
D: TRBD2
DNA: TGTGCCAGCAGTTTGGAGCTAGCGGGAGGGCCTGGAGATACGCAGTATTTT
CDR3: CASSLELAGGPGDTQYF

size: once
J: TRBJ2-7
V: TRBV7-9
D: TRBD2
DNA: TGTGCCAGCAGTCCAACCCGACTAGCGGGAGGCGAGCAGTACTTC
CDR3: CASSPTRLAGGEQYF

size: -
J: TRBJ2-3
V: TRBV5-5
D: -
DNA: TGTGCCAGCAGCTTGGAGGGGCAGGCAGATACGCAGTATTTT
CDR3: CASSLEGQADTQYF

size: -
J: TRBJ2-2
V: TRBV6-2/TRBV6-3
D: TRBD2
DNA: TGTGCCAGCAGTTACTCCCCCCGGGAGACTAGCGGGGGGACCGGGGAGCTGTTTTTT
CDR3: CASSYSPRETSGGTGELFF

size: -
J: TRBJ2-2
V: TRBV19
D: -
DNA: TGTGCCAGTAGTATCGCAGAGAACACCGGGGAGCTGTTTTTT
CDR3: CASSIAENTGELFF

size: -
J: TRBJ2-1
V: TRBV6-5
D: -
DNA: TGTGCCAGCAGTTATCCGGCGGCGCCCTCCTACAATGAGCAGTTCTTC
CDR3: CASSYPAAPSYNEQFF

size: -
J: TRBJ2-1
V: TRBV7-2
D: -
DNA: TGTGCCAGCAGCTTAGACTTCGCTGAGCAGTTCTTC
CDR3: CASSLDFAEQFF

size: -
J: TRBJ1-4
V: TRBV5-4
D: -
DNA: TGTGCCAGCAGCTCCCAGTTGGGGGATGAAAAACTGTTTTTT
CDR3: CASSSQLGDEKLFF

size: -
J: TRBJ2-2
V: TRBV7-9
D: -
DNA: TGTGCCAGCAGCTTCGGGGCGCTAGGGTCGGCCGGGGAGCTGTTTTTT
CDR3: CASSFGALGSAGELFF

size: once
J: TRBJ2-7
V: TRBV19
D: -
DNA: TGTGCCAGCACCGTGGGGCAGGGCATTGGCGAGCAGTACTTC
CDR3: CASTVGQGIGEQYF

size: once
J: TRBJ1-2
V: TRBV2
D: -
DNA: TGTGCCGAGATACAAGGGATCACCACCTATGGCTACACCTTC
CDR3: CAEIQGITTYGYTF